These 18 T cell receptor beta chains were sequenced from one sample in a study of T cell responses to AZD1222 COVID-19 vaccine. Measured with immunoSEQ multiplex PCR; TCRdb has only the in-frame clones, and not every one. The data hold 95,000 to 110,000 clones, with about 90% observed a single time. Material: peripheral blood, obtained 28 days after the second AZD1222 dose. The receptors derive from an adult who received the AZD1222 COVID-19 vaccine.

This chain joins TRBV18 and TRBJ1-1; D gene ambiguous. The CDR3 length is 13 residues. The germline gives CDR1 KGHSH, CDR2 LQKENI. Trimming cost V 6 bases and J 2 bases, with 10 bases left between them. CDR3 protein: CASSQTVNTEAFF. The DNA of the CDR3 is TGTGCCAGCTCCCAGACGGTTAACACTGAAGCTTTCTTT.

The chain joins TRBV2 to TRBJ1-2, with 9 bases lining up with TRBD1. The J segment lost 6 bases and the V segment lost 2 bases, leaving 4 bases of the junction unmatched. CDR1 and CDR2 (germline): SNHLY, FYNNEI. The CDR3 runs 14 residues. CDR3 sequence reads: CASSEFGTGNGYTF. The CDR3 nucleotides read TGTGCCAGCAGTGAATTTGGGACAGGGAATGGCTACACCTTC.

The J gene is TRBJ2-2, the V gene TRBV6-5; D gene ambiguous. The CDR3 spans 14 residues. The germline V gene has CDR1 MNHEY and CDR2 SVGAGI. Trimming pared 7 bases from V and 6 bases from J, leaving 15 bases between. The CDR3 reads CASKQILFSGELFF. The DNA of the CDR3 is TGTGCCAGCAAACAGATTCTGTTTTCCGGGGAGCTGTTTTTT.

The rearrangement uses TRBV19 and TRBJ1-5; the D gene is possibly TRBD1 (5 bases). The CDR3 contains 16 residues. Germline CDR1 LNHDA, CDR2 SQIVND (reference sequence). Trimming left V 10 bases short and J 4 bases short, with 23 bases between. The CDR3 here is CAKLSRPREENQPQHF. The CDR3 DNA sequence: TGTGCCAAACTCTCAAGGCCCAGGGAAGAGAATCAGCCCCAGCATTTT.

V usage is TRBV6-5 and J usage is TRBJ1-2; perhaps TRBD1 as D (6 bases). V was shortened by 6 bases and J by 7 bases, with 12 bases between the two germline ends. Germline CDR1 is MNHEY and CDR2 is SVGAGI. The CDR3 has 12 amino acids. CDR3 in amino acids: CASRQQGSGYTF. For the CDR3, the DNA is TGTGCCAGCAGGCAACAGGGATCTGGCTACACCTTC.

This clone was detected a few times. The rearrangement uses TRBV18 and TRBJ2-7; D unclear. The V gene lost 0 bases and the J gene lost 3 bases, with 21 bases spanning the gap. CDR1 and CDR2 from the germline V gene are KGHSH and LQKENI. This CDR3 is 18 amino acids long. The CDR3 region has the DNA TGTGCCAGCTCACCACCTCTAGAGTACAGAGCGACCTTCTACGAGCAGTACTTC. Its translation is CASSPPLEYRATFYEQYF.

This clone was detected only a few times. V usage is TRBV6-5 and J usage is TRBJ1-1, with D perhaps TRBD1 (5 bases). Deletions cut 6 bases from V and 3 bases from J, with 14 bases between. This CDR3 contains 14 residues. Germline assignment: CDR1 MNHEY and CDR2 SVGAGI. In DNA form, the CDR3 reads TGTGCCAGCAGGATTGAGGGGCACTACACTGAAGCTTTCTTT. It codes for CASRIEGHYTEAFF.

A few counts support this clone. In the same sample, other DNA sequences code for this CDR3. This chain connects TRBV12-3 or TRBV12-4 to TRBJ1-1; perhaps TRBD1 as D (5 bases). The CDR3 is 13 residues long. Trimming pared 3 bases from V and 1 base from J, leaving 6 bases between. CDR3 nucleotides: TGTGCCAGCAGTTTTGGGGGGAACACTGAAGCTTTCTTT. This sequence encodes CASSFGGNTEAFF.

The rearrangement uses TRBV4-1 and TRBJ1-5; a possible D gene is TRBD1 (5 bases). The germline gives CDR1 MGHRA, CDR2 YSYEKL. The CDR3 spans 15 residues. V lost 6 bases and J lost 3, with 15 bases in between. The CDR3 is CASSQSGTLNQPQHF. The DNA for the CDR3 is TGCGCCAGCAGTCAATCGGGGACCCTCAATCAGCCCCAGCATTTT.

V and J are TRBV3-1 (or the pseudogene TRBV3-2) and TRBJ2-3; 11 bases agree with TRBD2. Germline CDR1 LGHDT, CDR2 YNNKEL (reference sequence). The CDR3 totals 15 residues. V lost 5 bases to trimming and J lost 4 bases; unmatched junction nucleotides: 5. CDR3 coding DNA: TGTGCCAGCAGCGTAGCGGGGGGGCCTCCAGATACGCAGTATTTT. Protein sequence: CASSVAGGPPDTQYF.

This clone has a handful of counts. The chain uses TRBV5-5 and TRBJ1-4; 8 bases agree with TRBD1. CDR1 is SGHKS, CDR2 YYEKEE, per germline (reference sequence). V was clipped by 3 bases and J by 3 bases; unmatched bases: 1. This CDR3 has 14 residues. CDR3 DNA: TGTGCCAGCAGCTGGACAGGGTCTAATGAAAAACTGTTTTTT. Protein: CASSWTGSNEKLFF. The entire variable domain, with the rest obtained from reference TRBV5-5 and TRBJ1-4, is as follows: DAGVTQSPTHLIKTRGQQVTLRCSPISGHKSVSWYQQVLGQGPQFIFQYYEKEERGRGNFPDRFSARQFPNYSSELNVNALLLGDSALYLCASSWTGSNEKLFFGSGTQLSVL.

The V gene is TRBV2, the J gene TRBJ1-1; tentatively, D is TRBD1 (5 bases). The CDR3 is 13 amino acids. With 8 bases removed from V and 3 bases from J, the gap between germline ends came to 13 bases. Germline loops: CDR1 SNHLY, CDR2 FYNNEI. For the CDR3, the DNA is TGTGCCAGCTCCCGGGACGGGTACACTGAAGCTTTCTTT. Residues: CASSRDGYTEAFF.

The chain employs TRBV7-9 and TRBJ2-5; a possible D gene is TRBD2 (7 bases). The CDR3 is 13 amino acids. V lost 5 bases, J lost 5 bases, and 12 bases lay in between. The germline V gene encodes CDR1 SEHNR and CDR2 FQNEAQ (reference sequence). This CDR3 reads CASSTGGRETQYF. The CDR3 coding sequence is TGTGCCAGCAGCACGGGGGGCCGGGAGACCCAGTACTTC.

This clone was observed a handful of times. This chain uses TRBV27 with TRBJ1-1; TRBD1 matches 8 bases. V shed 0 bases, J shed 9 bases, and the junction held 9 bases outside the gene matches. Germline V CDR1 and CDR2: MNHEY, SMNVEV (reference sequence). This CDR3 has 15 residues. Written as DNA, the CDR3 is TGTGCCAGCAGTTTATCCGGGACAGGAGGGGGGCAAGCTTTCTTT. Protein: CASSLSGTGGGQAFF.

This chain connects TRBV6-5 to TRBJ2-2; D gene unclear. V was trimmed by 6 bases and J by 3 bases, leaving 11 bases between them. This CDR3 is 14 amino acids long. Germline CDR1 MNHEY, CDR2 SVGAGI. CDR3 coding DNA: TGTGCCAGCAGAAGGGTCAGATACACCGGGGAGCTGTTTTTT. Encoded protein: CASRRVRYTGELFF.

This sequence joins TRBV7-9 and TRBJ2-3; TRBD2 matches 12 bases. The CDR3 consists of 17 residues. Germline V lookup: CDR1 SEHNR, CDR2 FQNEAQ (reference sequence). The J segment lost 4 bases and the V segment lost 5 bases, leaving 10 bases of the junction unmatched. The CDR3 spells CASSKRTSGVAPDTQYF. CDR3 nucleotide sequence: TGTGCCAGCAGCAAGAGGACTAGCGGGGTGGCCCCAGATACGCAGTATTTT.

For the CDR3, the DNA is TGTGCCAGCAGTGAACCGGGGGGGCCGGGGACCCAGTACTTC. Translating gives CASSEPGGPGTQYF. The chain carries TRBV6-1 and TRBJ2-5; 8 nucleotides line up with TRBD2. The V gene's germline CDR1 is MNHNS and CDR2 SASEGT. The length of the CDR3 is 14 residues. Trimming at V came to 2 bases and at J to 7 bases, leaving 6 bases not matched to a gene.

This chain uses TRBV3-1 (or the pseudogene TRBV3-2) with TRBJ1-1; D ambiguous. There are 13 residues in the CDR3. Germline V gives CDR1 LGHDT, CDR2 YNNKEL (reference sequence). Trimming cost V 4 bases and J 1 base, with 7 bases left between them. The CDR3 coding sequence is TGTGCCAGCAGCCCTGCGGGGAACACTGAAGCTTTCTTT. Amino acids: CASSPAGNTEAFF.